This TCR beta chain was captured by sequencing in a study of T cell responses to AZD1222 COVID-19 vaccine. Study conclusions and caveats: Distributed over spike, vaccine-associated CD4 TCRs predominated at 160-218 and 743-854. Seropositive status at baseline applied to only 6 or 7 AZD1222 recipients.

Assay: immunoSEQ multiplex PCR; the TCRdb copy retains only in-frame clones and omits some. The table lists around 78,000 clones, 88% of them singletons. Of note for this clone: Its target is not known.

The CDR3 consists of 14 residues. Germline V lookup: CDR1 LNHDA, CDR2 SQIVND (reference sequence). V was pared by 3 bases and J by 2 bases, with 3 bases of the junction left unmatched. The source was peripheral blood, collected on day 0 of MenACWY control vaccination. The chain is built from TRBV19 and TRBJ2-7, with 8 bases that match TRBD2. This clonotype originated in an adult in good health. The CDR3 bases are TGTGCCAGTAGTATTCGGGAGGGAGCCTACGAGCAGTACTTC. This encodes CASSIREGAYEQYF.